The clone carrying this T cell receptor beta chain was seen a single time. Its antigen is unidentified. This sample stems from a study of cytomegalovirus exposure and HLA in healthy donors. Study results and limitations: Available immune exposure information covered CMV serostatus only. Associated with cytomegalovirus, according to the listing, were around 160 TCR beta chains.

60 Vbeta and 13 Jbeta primers were used in PCR. The table came from immunoSEQ multiplex PCR; TCRdb's copy has only in-frame clones and leaves some out. This sample has roughly 100,000 clones, with about four fifths found just once. V lost 4 bases, J lost 2 bases, and 16 bases stayed unmatched. From germline, CDR1 is SGHVS and CDR2 FQNEAQ. This CDR3 region has 18 residues. Sequenced sample: PBMCs. The J gene is TRBJ1-2, the V gene TRBV7-8, with 7 bases aligning to TRBD1. The receptor comes from a man in his forties in good health and CMV-seronegative. The CDR3 DNA sequence: TGTGCCAGCAGCTCTATATTTCGAACGGGACAGCTGAACTATGGCTACACCTTC. Translating gives CASSSIFRTGQLNYGYTF.